Listed below are T cell receptor beta chains from one sample, sequenced in a study of T cells in Graves' hyperthyroidism and ophthalmopathy. From the multiplex PCR reads, TCRdb called clonotypes with MiXCR, one entry per CDR3 protein. Here the sample spans a few hundred thousand distinct CDR3 sequences, roughly 50% being singletons. The source material was peripheral blood or thyroid tissue (not recorded which). These TCRs come from an adult woman with Graves' disease, either hyperthyroidism or ophthalmopathy (not recorded which). Both conserved end residues are part of each CDR3. Each record gives: V gene, clone size, D gene, J gene, CDR3 protein, CDR3 DNA. A D gene is named only where the DNA matches it firmly. Part of the rows lack a size; the others show once, few, many or a class for expanded clones.

V: TRBV2; size: NA; D: NA; J: TRBJ1-2; CDR3: CASTDRSGYTF; DNA: TGTGCCAGCACTGACAGATCCGGCTACACCTTC
V: TRBV20-1; size: many; D: TRBD1; J: TRBJ1-5; CDR3: CSARTTGGNQPQHF; DNA: TGCAGTGCTAGGACGACAGGGGGGAATCAGCCCCAGCATTTT
V: TRBV25-1; size: NA; D: NA; J: TRBJ1-5; CDR3: CACSGGLGNQPQHF; DNA: TGTGCCTGCAGTGGGGGGTTGGGAAATCAGCCCCAGCATTTT
V: TRBV11-2; size: NA; D: NA; J: TRBJ2-5; CDR3: CASRKGITGVGETQYF; DNA: TGTGCCAGCAGAAAGGGGATTACGGGAGTCGGAGAGACCCAGTACTTC
V: TRBV7-8; size: NA; D: TRBD1; J: TRBJ1-5; CDR3: CASRKGQHQPQHF; DNA: TGTGCCAGCAGGAAGGGACAGCATCAGCCCCAGCATTTT
V: TRBV5-1; size: NA; D: NA; J: TRBJ2-5; CDR3: CASSPEGMMETQYF; DNA: TGCGCCAGCAGCCCGGAGGGGATGATGGAGACCCAGTACTTC
V: TRBV19; size: NA; D: TRBD2; J: TRBJ2-5; CDR3: CASSQLAGETQYF; DNA: TGTGCCAGTAGCCAATTAGCGGGAGAGACCCAGTACTTC
V: TRBV18; size: NA; D: TRBD1; J: TRBJ2-7; CDR3: CASSSGQGGSEQYF; DNA: TGTGCCAGCTCATCAGGACAGGGCGGGTCGGAGCAGTACTTC
V: TRBV7-9; size: NA; D: NA; J: TRBJ1-2; CDR3: CASSSGVQGCGYTF; DNA: TGTGCCAGCAGCTCGGGAGTACAGGGCTGTGGCTACACCTTC
V: TRBV19; size: many; D: NA; J: TRBJ2-7; CDR3: CASSSGLQSEQYF; DNA: TGTGCCAGTAGTTCGGGACTCCAGAGCGAGCAGTACTTC
V: TRBV20-1; size: few; D: TRBD1; J: TRBJ1-2; CDR3: CSATGRTGGNYGYTF; DNA: TGCAGTGCTACTGGGCGGACAGGGGGCAACTATGGCTACACCTTC
V: TRBV10-3; size: many; D: NA; J: TRBJ1-5; CDR3: CAISESYGKNQPQHF; DNA: TGTGCCATCAGTGAATCGTACGGAAAAAATCAGCCCCAGCATTTT
V: TRBV2; size: NA; D: TRBD1; J: TRBJ2-5; CDR3: CASQIGTAERETQYF; DNA: TGTGCCAGCCAGATTGGGACAGCCGAGCGGGAGACCCAGTACTTC
V: TRBV28; size: few; D: NA; J: TRBJ2-7; CDR3: CASSLRNEQYF; DNA: TGTGCCAGCAGTTTACGCAACGAGCAGTACTTC
V: TRBV10-3; size: NA; D: NA; J: TRBJ2-5; CDR3: CAISEWAWETQYF; DNA: TGTGCCATCAGTGAGTGGGCCTGGGAGACCCAGTACTTC
V: TRBV5-4; size: NA; D: NA; J: TRBJ1-1; CDR3: CASSLVGDMNTEAFF; DNA: TGTGCCAGCAGCTTGGTAGGGGACATGAACACTGAAGCTTTCTTT
V: TRBV27; size: many; D: TRBD1; J: TRBJ1-1; CDR3: CASKPDRGGTEAFF; DNA: TGTGCCAGCAAACCCGACAGGGGAGGCACTGAAGCTTTCTTT
V: TRBV4-1; size: NA; D: NA; J: TRBJ2-3; CDR3: CASSQETDTSGDTQYF; DNA: TGCGCCAGCAGCCAAGAAACGGACACGTCTGGCGATACGCAGTATTTT
V: TRBV20-1; size: few; D: TRBD1; J: TRBJ1-6; CDR3: CSARDAGTGNSPLHF; DNA: TGCAGTGCTAGAGATGCCGGGACAGGGAATTCACCCCTCCACTTT
V: TRBV3-1; size: many; D: NA; J: TRBJ1-2; CDR3: CASTPIANYGYTF; DNA: TGTGCCAGCACCCCAATTGCTAACTATGGCTACACCTTC
V: TRBV5-1; size: many; D: NA; J: TRBJ2-7; CDR3: CASSSPETTTNEQYF; DNA: TGCGCCAGCAGCTCCCCGGAGACCACAACAAACGAGCAGTACTTC
V: TRBV25-1; size: few; D: NA; J: TRBJ2-7; CDR3: CASSEWGDKAGRYEQYF; DNA: TGTGCCAGCAGTGAATGGGGGGATAAGGCAGGTCGCTACGAGCAGTACTTC
V: TRBV27; size: many; D: NA; J: TRBJ2-7; CDR3: CASSTGGRDSGEQYF; DNA: TGTGCCAGCAGCACTGGGGGACGCGATTCGGGCGAGCAGTACTTC
V: TRBV7-3; size: many; D: TRBD1; J: TRBJ2-2; CDR3: CASSIRGRGTGELFF; DNA: TGTGCCAGCAGCATCAGGGGGCGCGGCACCGGGGAGCTGTTTTTT
V: TRBV7-9; size: many; D: NA; J: TRBJ2-7; CDR3: CASSLANRVEQYF; DNA: TGTGCCAGCAGCTTAGCTAACAGGGTCGAGCAGTACTTC
V: TRBV7-6; size: few; D: NA; J: TRBJ2-7; CDR3: CARHLTEPYEQYF; DNA: TGTGCGAGACACCTTACCGAACCCTACGAGCAGTACTTC
V: TRBV28; size: few; D: NA; J: TRBJ2-7; CDR3: CASSTLMAGQYF; DNA: TGTGCCAGCAGTACACTGATGGCCGGGCAGTACTTC
V: TRBV12-3/TRBV12-4; size: NA; D: TRBD1; J: TRBJ2-5; CDR3: CASSLEGARGETQYF; DNA: TGTGCCAGCAGTTTAGAGGGGGCAAGGGGAGAGACCCAGTACTTC
V: TRBV6-6; size: many; D: TRBD1; J: TRBJ1-2; CDR3: CASHTNPGGLGMSGGYTF; DNA: TGTGCCAGCCATACAAACCCAGGGGGCCTTGGCATGTCGGGTGGCTACACCTTC
V: TRBV6-1; size: once; D: NA; J: TRBJ1-6; CDR3: CASNRATTYNSPLHF; DNA: TGTGCCAGCAATCGGGCAACCACCTATAATTCACCCCTCCACTTT
V: TRBV20-1; size: NA; D: TRBD1; J: TRBJ1-4; CDR3: CSAGQGEKLFF; DNA: TGCAGTGCGGGACAGGGGGAAAAACTGTTTTTT
V: TRBV29-1; size: few; D: NA; J: TRBJ1-1; CDR3: CSVEQAIDTEAFF; DNA: TGCAGCGTTGAGCAAGCCATTGACACTGAAGCTTTCTTT
V: TRBV7-2; size: NA; D: NA; J: TRBJ2-6; CDR3: CASSPDGGMGGANVLTF; DNA: TGTGCCAGCAGCCCCGACGGGGGAATGGGGGGGGCCAACGTCCTGACTTTC
V: TRBV19; size: once; D: NA; J: TRBJ1-5; CDR3: CATKDGVNQPQHF; DNA: TGTGCCACCAAGGACGGGGTCAATCAGCCCCAGCATTTT
V: TRBV4-3; size: NA; D: NA; J: TRBJ2-7; CDR3: CASSQDPVSGSEQYF; DNA: TGCGCCAGCAGCCAAGATCCGGTTTCGGGGAGCGAGCAGTACTTC
V: TRBV2; size: NA; D: NA; J: TRBJ1-5; CDR3: CASPGGGQPQHF; DNA: TGTGCCAGCCCGGGGGGGGGTCAGCCCCAGCATTTT
V: TRBV4-2; size: many; D: NA; J: TRBJ1-4; CDR3: CASSQQQTNEKLFF; DNA: TGTGCCAGCAGCCAACAACAGACTAATGAAAAACTGTTTTTT
V: TRBV20-1; size: many; D: NA; J: TRBJ2-5; CDR3: CSARDRQFRGARVETQYF; DNA: TGCAGTGCTAGAGATCGACAGTTTAGAGGTGCCCGGGTAGAGACCCAGTACTTC
V: TRBV2; size: many; D: NA; J: TRBJ2-7; CDR3: CASRADLTPYEQYF; DNA: TGTGCCAGCAGGGCGGACTTAACGCCGTACGAGCAGTACTTC
V: TRBV11-2; size: many; D: NA; J: TRBJ1-1; CDR3: CASSLVRRGRAFF; DNA: TGTGCCAGCAGCTTAGTACGGCGGGGGCGAGCTTTCTTT
V: TRBV7-9; size: NA; D: NA; J: TRBJ1-2; CDR3: CASSPRTVANYGCTF; DNA: TGTGCCAGCAGCCCCCGGACAGTAGCTAACTATGGCTGCACCTTC
V: TRBV10-3; size: NA; D: NA; J: TRBJ1-2; CDR3: CAISTQGGYYGYTF; DNA: TGTGCCATCAGTACACAGGGAGGCTACTATGGCTACACCTTC
V: TRBV7-9; size: many; D: NA; J: TRBJ2-5; CDR3: CASSSLKRGRETQYF; DNA: TGTGCCAGCAGCTCCCTTAAACGGGGGCGGGAGACCCAGTACTTC
V: TRBV7-9; size: NA; D: TRBD1; J: TRBJ2-5; CDR3: CASSSRQGASETQYF; DNA: TGTGCCAGCAGCTCAAGACAGGGAGCGTCGGAGACCCAGTACTTC
V: TRBV12-3/TRBV12-4; size: NA; D: NA; J: TRBJ1-5; CDR3: CASSLSGGIGQPQHF; DNA: TGTGCCAGCAGCCTGTCGGGGGGAATTGGCCAGCCCCAGCATTTT
V: TRBV11-2; size: NA; D: NA; J: TRBJ2-7; CDR3: CASSFDWRHEQYF; DNA: TGTGCCAGCAGCTTCGATTGGAGACACGAGCAGTACTTC
V: TRBV12-3/TRBV12-4; size: NA; D: NA; J: TRBJ2-7; CDR3: CASSEGDPYEQYF; DNA: TGTGCCAGCAGTGAGGGGGATCCCTACGAGCAGTACTTC
V: TRBV28; size: NA; D: TRBD2; J: TRBJ2-7; CDR3: CASRSTSGQTYEQYF; DNA: TGTGCCAGCAGGTCTACTAGCGGGCAAACCTACGAGCAGTACTTC
V: TRBV6-5; size: many; D: NA; J: TRBJ2-5; CDR3: CASSYWGGQETQYF; DNA: TGTGCCAGCAGTTACTGGGGCGGCCAAGAGACCCAGTACTTC
V: TRBV20-1; size: NA; D: TRBD1; J: TRBJ2-5; CDR3: CSAWDRGAGTQYF; DNA: TGCAGTGCGTGGGACAGGGGGGCAGGGACCCAGTACTTC
V: TRBV9; size: NA; D: NA; J: TRBJ2-5; CDR3: CASSVMGPGETQYF; DNA: TGTGCCAGCAGCGTAATGGGCCCCGGGGAGACCCAGTACTTC
V: TRBV7-3; size: many; D: NA; J: TRBJ1-1; CDR3: CASSLNFGDPAFF; DNA: TGTGCCAGCAGCTTAAATTTTGGGGATCCAGCTTTCTTT
V: TRBV20-1; size: NA; D: TRBD1; J: TRBJ1-6; CDR3: CSAQRGTGASPLHF; DNA: TGCAGTGCCCAGCGGGGGACAGGGGCATCACCCCTCCACTTT
V: TRBV6-5; size: many; D: NA; J: TRBJ1-1; CDR3: CASSSEGRTTEAFF; DNA: TGTGCCAGCAGCAGTGAAGGGAGGACCACTGAAGCTTTCTTT